This T cell receptor beta chain came from a study of shared clonotypes between healthy human individuals. Turning to the study itself: The plates for each donor numbered three CD4 naive, three CD4 memory, two CD8 naive and one CD8 memory.

Using about 0.2 ug DNA, around 30,000 T cell genomes, the sorted-subset replicate PCRs were run. Sequencing used immunoSEQ multiplex PCR; TCRdb keeps in-frame clones, though not all of them. The table records about 2.2 million clones, over 85% of them present only once. Germline V CDR1 and CDR2: SGHTA, FQGNSA. The CDR3 spans 16 residues. V lost 4 bases, J lost 4 bases, and 12 bases stayed unmatched. CD45RO-negative CD8 cells positively selected for CCR7 made up the naive population, which excluded terminally differentiated effector memory CD45RA+ cells. The sequenced sample consisted of naive CD8+ T cells from PBMCs. The receptor comes from a man younger than 35 in good health. Some clones in this sample may be carry-over from other donors' samples. The rearrangement uses TRBV7-2 and TRBJ2-7; TRBD1 aligns across 8 bases. CDR3 in DNA: TGTGCCAGCAGCTCCGAAGGACAGGGTGTCGTGTACGAGCAGTACTTC. This gives the protein CASSSEGQGVVYEQYF.